This T cell receptor (beta chain) was recovered during a study of blood T cell repertoires in COVID-19. Study at large: In each case, the material was cDNA or gDNA derived from T cells, B-cell-depleted T cells, or PBMCs.

Using immunoSEQ multiplex PCR, the repertoire was profiled, and TCRdb retains in-frame clones only, with some absent. The top ten hold 9% to 15% of the sample, which has under 300,000 clones, about 83% seen once. Sequencing was carried out using peripheral blood. The TCR sequence derives from a man older than 75 with acute or convalescent COVID-19.

The CDR3 sequence is CASSERQGAAEPQHF. The CDR3 bases are TGTGCCAGCAGTGAAAGACAGGGGGCTGCGGAGCCCCAGCATTTT. The chain carries TRBV6-1 and TRBJ1-5, with 10 bases matching TRBD1. The trim removed 2 bases at V and 8 bases at J, leaving 6 bases unmatched. Germline CDR1 and CDR2: MNHNS and SASEGT. The length of the CDR3 is 15 residues.